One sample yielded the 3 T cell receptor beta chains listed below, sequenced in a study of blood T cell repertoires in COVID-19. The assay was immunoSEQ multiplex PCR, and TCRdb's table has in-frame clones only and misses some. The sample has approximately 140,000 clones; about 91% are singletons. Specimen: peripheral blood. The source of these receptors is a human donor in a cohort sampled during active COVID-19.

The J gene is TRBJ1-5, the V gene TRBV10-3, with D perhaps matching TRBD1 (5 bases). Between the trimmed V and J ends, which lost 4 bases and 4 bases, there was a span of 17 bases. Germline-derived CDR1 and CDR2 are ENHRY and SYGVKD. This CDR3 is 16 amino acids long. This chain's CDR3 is CAISGGDKGRNQPQHF. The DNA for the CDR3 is TGTGCCATCAGTGGGGGAGATAAGGGGAGGAATCAGCCCCAGCATTTT.

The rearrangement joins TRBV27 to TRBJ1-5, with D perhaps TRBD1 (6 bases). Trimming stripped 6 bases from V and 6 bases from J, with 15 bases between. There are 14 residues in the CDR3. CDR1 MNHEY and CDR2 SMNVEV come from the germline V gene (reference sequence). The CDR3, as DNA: TGTGCCAGCAGCCCCACAGGGATCCGTCAGCCCCAGCATTTT. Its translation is CASSPTGIRQPQHF.

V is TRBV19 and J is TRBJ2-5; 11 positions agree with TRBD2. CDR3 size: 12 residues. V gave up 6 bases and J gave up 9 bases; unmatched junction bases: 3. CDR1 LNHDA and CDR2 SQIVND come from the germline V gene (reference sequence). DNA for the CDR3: TGTGCCAGTAGCCTAGCGGGGGGAGCCCAGTACTTC. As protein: CASSLAGGAQYF. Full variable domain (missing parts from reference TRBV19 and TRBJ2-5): DGGITQSPKYLFRKEGQNVTLSCEQNLNHDAMYWYRQDPGQGLRLIYYSQIVNDFQKGDIAEGYSVSREKKESFPLTVTSAQKNPTAFYLCASSLAGGAQYFGPGTRLLVL.